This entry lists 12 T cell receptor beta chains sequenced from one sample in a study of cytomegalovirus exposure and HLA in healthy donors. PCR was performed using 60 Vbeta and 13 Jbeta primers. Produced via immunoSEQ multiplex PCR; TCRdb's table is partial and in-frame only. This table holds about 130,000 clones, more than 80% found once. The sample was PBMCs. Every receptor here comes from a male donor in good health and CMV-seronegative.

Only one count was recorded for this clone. CDR3 residues: CASSAGAGADTQYF. The CDR3 nucleotides read TGTGCCAGCAGTGCGGGAGCAGGTGCAGATACGCAGTATTTT. V usage is TRBV6-4 and J usage is TRBJ2-3; tentative D call: TRBD2 (6 bases). Germline-derived CDR1 and CDR2 are MRHNA and SNTAGT. The CDR3 is made up of 14 amino acids. V lost 4 bases and J 4 bases, leaving 12 bases between the germline ends.

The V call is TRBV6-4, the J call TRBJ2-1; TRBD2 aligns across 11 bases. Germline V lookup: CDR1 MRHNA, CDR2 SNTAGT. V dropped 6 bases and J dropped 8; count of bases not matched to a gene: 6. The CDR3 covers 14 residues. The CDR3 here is CASRLTSGVDEQFF. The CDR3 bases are TGTGCCAGCAGACTGACTAGCGGGGTGGATGAGCAGTTCTTC.

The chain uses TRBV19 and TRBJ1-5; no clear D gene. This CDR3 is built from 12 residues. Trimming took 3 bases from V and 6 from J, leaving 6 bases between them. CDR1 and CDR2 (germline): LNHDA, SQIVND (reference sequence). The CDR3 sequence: CASSIPGQPQHF. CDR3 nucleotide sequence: TGTGCCAGTAGTATCCCCGGTCAGCCCCAGCATTTT.

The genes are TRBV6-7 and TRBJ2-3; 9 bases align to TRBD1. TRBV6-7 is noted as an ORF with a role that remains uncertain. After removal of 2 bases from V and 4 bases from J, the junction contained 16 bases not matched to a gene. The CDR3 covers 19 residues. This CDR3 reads CASSYPEASRDRASDTQYF. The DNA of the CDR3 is TGTGCCAGCAGTTACCCCGAAGCCTCCAGGGACAGGGCATCAGATACGCAGTATTTT.

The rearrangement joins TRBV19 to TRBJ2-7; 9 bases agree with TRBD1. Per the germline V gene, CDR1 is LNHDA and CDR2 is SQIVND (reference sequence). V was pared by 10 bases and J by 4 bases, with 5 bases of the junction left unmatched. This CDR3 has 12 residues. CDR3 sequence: CATAGQGYEQYF. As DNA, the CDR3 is TGTGCCACCGCGGGACAGGGATACGAGCAGTACTTC.

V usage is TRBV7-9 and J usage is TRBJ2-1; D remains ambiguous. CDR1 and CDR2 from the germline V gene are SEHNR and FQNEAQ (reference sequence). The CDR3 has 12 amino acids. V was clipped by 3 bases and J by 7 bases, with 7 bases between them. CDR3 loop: CASSFPGNEQFF. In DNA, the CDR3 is TGTGCCAGCAGCTTCCCCGGGAATGAGCAGTTCTTC.

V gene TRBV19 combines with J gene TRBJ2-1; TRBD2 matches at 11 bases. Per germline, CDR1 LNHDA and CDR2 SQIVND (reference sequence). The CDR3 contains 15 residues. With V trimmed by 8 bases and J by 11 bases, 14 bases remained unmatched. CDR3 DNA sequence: TGTGCCAGTTCGAACCTACTAGCGGGAGAGCCAAAGCAGTTCTTC. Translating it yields CASSNLLAGEPKQFF.

CDR3 DNA sequence: TGTGCCAGCTCACCGTCGCCCGGGGTCGACTATGGCTACACCTTC. It yields the protein CASSPSPGVDYGYTF. This chain joins TRBV18 and TRBJ1-2, with D hard to call. V lost 3 bases and J lost 3, with 14 bases in between. This CDR3 has 15 residues. Germline CDR1 and CDR2: KGHSH and LQKENI.

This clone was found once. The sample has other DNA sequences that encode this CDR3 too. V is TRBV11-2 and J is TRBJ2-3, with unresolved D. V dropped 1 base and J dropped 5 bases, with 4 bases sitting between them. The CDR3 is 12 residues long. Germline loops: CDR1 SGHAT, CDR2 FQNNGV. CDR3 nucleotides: TGTGCCAGCAGCTTAGGAGGAGATACGCAGTATTTT. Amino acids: CASSLGGDTQYF.

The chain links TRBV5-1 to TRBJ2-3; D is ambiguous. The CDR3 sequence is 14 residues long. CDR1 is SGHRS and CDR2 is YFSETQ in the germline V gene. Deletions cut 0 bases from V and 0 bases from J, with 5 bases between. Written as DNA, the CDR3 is TGCGCCAGCAGCTTGGCAACTAGCACAGATACGCAGTATTTT. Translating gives CASSLATSTDTQYF.

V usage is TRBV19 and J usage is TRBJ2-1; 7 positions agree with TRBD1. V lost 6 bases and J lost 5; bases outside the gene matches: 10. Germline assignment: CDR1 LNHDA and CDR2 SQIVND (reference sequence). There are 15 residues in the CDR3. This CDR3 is CASRLRTGSNNEQFF. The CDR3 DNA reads TGTGCCAGTAGATTAAGGACAGGTTCTAACAATGAGCAGTTCTTC.

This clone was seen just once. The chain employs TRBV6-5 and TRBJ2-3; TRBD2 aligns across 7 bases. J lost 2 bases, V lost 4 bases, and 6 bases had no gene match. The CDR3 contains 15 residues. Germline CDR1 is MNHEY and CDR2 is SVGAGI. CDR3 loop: CASSSGLPYTDTQYF. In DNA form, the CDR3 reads TGTGCCAGCAGTTCGGGACTACCATACACAGATACGCAGTATTTT.